This TCR beta chain derives from a study of shared clonotypes between healthy human individuals. CD45RO-negative, CCR7-selected cells formed the naive CD8 fraction, which excluded terminally differentiated effector memory CD45RA+ cells. Healthy HIV-negative adults with no recent acute infections or vaccinations were recruited as donors. About this clone: The antigen remains undetermined.

Germline V CDR1 and CDR2: MNHNS, SASEGT. The V end lost 4 bases, the J end lost 0 bases, and 10 bases lay between the germline ends. The CDR3 loop spans 14 amino acids. Deep-level assay runs were performed. Here immunoSEQ multiplex PCR was the method, and the copy in TCRdb shows in-frame clones only, minus some. The table records about 1,900,000 clones, approximately 95% of them present only once. Study-wide results and limits: Non-shared clonotypes were found to have lower generation probabilities than the clonotypes that were shared by all four of the sorted-subset donors. Generally, naive subsets came out with larger estimated richness than memory subsets.

The TCR was taken from a young man in good health. The sample was naive CD8+ T cells sorted from blood. The chain is built from TRBV6-1 and TRBJ2-7; no reliable D call. CDR3 protein: CASSGTSISYEQYF. For the CDR3, the DNA is TGTGCCAGCAGTGGCACCTCCATCTCCTACGAGCAGTACTTC.